This entry concerns a single T cell receptor beta chain. No antigen is known for it. Genomic DNA (from each subset) was split evenly across several immunoSEQ plates. In the authors' methods: ImmunoSEQ sequences covered only the junction and lacked quality scores; filtering therefore differed. Profiling relied on immunoSEQ multiplex PCR, and the TCRdb table lists in-frame clones only, not all of them. That table gives V, J and clone size, and the DNA gave D and trimming. The sample holds 2 million to 2.5 million clones; around 95% are singletons and the top ten take 0.13%. Germline assignment: CDR1 MDHEN and CDR2 SYDVKM. Trimming cost V 7 bases and J 6 bases, with 19 bases left between them. CDR3 length equals 14 residues. This sample stems from a study of shared clonotypes between healthy human individuals. Overall study results and limits: As a rule, naive subsets had a larger estimated richness than memory subsets. Of the naive CD4 clonotypes, approximately 5% were shared across several donors.

Input material: naive CD4+ T cells sorted from blood. Subset reported: CD45RA+ positively selected. The sequence came from a man aged 18 to 35 in good health. V and J are TRBV28 and TRBJ2-7; D remains ambiguous. The CDR3 DNA follows: TGTGCCAGCATGCCTCCGGCGCGTCTTGGCGAGCAGTACTTC. This encodes CASMPPARLGEQYF.